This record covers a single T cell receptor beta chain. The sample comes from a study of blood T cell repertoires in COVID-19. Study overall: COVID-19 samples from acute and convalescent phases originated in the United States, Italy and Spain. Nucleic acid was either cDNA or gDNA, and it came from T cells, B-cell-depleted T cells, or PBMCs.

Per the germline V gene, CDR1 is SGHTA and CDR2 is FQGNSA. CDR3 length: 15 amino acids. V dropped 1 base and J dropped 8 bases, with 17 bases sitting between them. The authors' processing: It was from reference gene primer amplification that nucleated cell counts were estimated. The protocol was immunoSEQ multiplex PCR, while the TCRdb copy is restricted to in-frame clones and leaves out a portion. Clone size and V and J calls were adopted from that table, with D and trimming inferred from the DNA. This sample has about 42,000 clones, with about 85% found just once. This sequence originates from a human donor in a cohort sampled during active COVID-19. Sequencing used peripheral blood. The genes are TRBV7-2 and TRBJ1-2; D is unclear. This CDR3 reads CASSLEMSRVRGYTF. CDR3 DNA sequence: TGTGCCAGCAGCTTAGAGATGTCGAGGGTGCGGGGCTACACCTTC.